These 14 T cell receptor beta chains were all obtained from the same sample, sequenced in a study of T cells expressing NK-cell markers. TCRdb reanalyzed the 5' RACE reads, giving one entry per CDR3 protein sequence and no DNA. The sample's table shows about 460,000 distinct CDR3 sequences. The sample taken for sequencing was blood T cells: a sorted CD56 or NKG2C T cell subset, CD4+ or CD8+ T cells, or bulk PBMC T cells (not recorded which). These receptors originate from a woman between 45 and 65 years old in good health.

CDR3 residues: CASGTTRGEQYF. The chain is built from TRBV6-5 and TRBJ2-7; TCRdb outputs TRBD2, but without DNA this stays unchecked. This CDR3 spans 12 amino acids. The germline CDR1 and CDR2 sequences are MNHEY and SVGAGI.

This chain's CDR3 is CASSSSQGNTIYF. The chain combines TRBV7-8 with TRBJ1-3; the D gene TCRdb calls, TRBD1, cannot be checked with no DNA. Germline V gene sequence: CDR1 SGHVS, CDR2 FQNEAQ. The CDR3 consists of 13 residues.

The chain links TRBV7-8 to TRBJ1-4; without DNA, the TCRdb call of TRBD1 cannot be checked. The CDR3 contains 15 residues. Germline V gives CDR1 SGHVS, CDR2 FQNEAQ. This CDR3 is CASTPARGRWEKLFF.

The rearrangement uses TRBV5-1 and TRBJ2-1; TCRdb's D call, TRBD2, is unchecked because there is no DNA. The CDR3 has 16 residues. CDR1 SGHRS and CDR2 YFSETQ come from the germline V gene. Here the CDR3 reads CASSLSLAGRRNEQFF.

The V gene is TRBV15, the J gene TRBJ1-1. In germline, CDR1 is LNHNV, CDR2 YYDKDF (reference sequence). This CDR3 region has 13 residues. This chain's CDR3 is CATGGRTNTEAFF.

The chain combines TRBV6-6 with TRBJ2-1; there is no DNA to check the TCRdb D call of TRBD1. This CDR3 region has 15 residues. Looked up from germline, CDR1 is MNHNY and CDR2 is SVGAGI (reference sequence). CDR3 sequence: CASSSGGTGTAKQFF.

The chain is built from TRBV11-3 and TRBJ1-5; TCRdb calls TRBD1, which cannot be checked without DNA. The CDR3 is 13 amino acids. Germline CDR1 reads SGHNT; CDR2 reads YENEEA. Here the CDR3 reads CASSWDTDQPQHF.

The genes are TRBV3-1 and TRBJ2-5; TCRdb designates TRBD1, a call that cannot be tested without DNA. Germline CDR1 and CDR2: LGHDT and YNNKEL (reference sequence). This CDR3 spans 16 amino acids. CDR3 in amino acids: CASSPGQGGLQETQYF.

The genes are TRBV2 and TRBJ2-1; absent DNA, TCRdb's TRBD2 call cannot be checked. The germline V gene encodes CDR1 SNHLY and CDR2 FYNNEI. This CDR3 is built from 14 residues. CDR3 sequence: CASRGLSHYNEQFF.

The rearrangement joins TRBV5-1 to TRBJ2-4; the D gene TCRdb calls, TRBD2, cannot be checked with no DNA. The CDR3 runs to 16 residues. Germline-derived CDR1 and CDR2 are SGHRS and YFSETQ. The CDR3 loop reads CASSLVAGIAKNIQYF.

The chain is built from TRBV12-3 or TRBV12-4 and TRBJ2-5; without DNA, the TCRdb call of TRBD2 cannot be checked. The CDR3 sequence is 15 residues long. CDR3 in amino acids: CASSPRTTVRGTQYF.

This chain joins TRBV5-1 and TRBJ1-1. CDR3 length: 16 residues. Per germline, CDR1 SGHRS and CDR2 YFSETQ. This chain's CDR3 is CASSLVGGSLNTEAFF. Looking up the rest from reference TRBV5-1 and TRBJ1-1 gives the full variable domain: KAGVTQTPRYLIKTRGQQVTLSCSPISGHRSVSWYQQTPGQGLQFLFEYFSETQRNKGNFPGRFSGRQFSNSRSEMNVSTLELGDSALYLCASSLVGGSLNTEAFFGQGTRLTVV.

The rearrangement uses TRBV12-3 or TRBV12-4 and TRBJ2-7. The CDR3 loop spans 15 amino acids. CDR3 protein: CASSLEGIRSYEQYF.

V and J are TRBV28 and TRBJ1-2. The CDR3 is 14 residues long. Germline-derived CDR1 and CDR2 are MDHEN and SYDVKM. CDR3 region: CASSLLAVDYGYTF.